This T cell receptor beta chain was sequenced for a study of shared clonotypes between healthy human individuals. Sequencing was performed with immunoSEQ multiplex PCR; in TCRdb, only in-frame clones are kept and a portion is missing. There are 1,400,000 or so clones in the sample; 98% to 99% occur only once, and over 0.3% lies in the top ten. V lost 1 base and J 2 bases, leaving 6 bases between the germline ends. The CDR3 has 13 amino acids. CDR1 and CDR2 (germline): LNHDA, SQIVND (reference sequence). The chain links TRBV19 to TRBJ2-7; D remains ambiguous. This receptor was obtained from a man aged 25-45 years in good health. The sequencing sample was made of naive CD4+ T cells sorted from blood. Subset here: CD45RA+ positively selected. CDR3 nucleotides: TGTGCCAGTAGTATAGGCGATGCCTACGAGCAGTACTTC. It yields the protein CASSIGDAYEQYF.